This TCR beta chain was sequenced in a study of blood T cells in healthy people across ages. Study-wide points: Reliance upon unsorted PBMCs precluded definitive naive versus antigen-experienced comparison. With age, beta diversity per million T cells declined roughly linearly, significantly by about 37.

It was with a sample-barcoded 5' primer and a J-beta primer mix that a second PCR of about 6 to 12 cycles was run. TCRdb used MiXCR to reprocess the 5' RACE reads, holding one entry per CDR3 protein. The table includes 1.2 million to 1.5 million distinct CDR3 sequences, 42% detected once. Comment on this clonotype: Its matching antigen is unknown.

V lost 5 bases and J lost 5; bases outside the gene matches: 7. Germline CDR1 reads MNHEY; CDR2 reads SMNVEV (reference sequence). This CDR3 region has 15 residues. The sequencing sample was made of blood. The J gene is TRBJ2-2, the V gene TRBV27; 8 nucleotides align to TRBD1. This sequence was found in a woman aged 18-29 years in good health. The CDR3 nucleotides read TGTGCCAGCAGTGGCAGGGGGCGCTTAACCGGGGAGCTGTTTTTT. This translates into CASSGRGRLTGELFF.